A single sample gave rise to the 32 T cell receptor beta chains below, sequenced in a study of CD8+ T cells in alopecia areata. It was cDNA, reverse transcribed from extracted RNA, that served as the sequencing template. Some clones are missing from TCRdb's copy, which holds only in-frame ones; the method was immunoSEQ multiplex PCR. Here the sample spans 190,000 or so clones, 58% being singletons. Sample treatment: oral pan-JAK inhibitor, 5-10 mg twice daily. Sample: CD4+ T cells sorted from blood, taken at week 24, from a patient treated with tofacitinib. All receptors come from a human donor with alopecia areata.

This sequence joins TRBV5-4 and TRBJ1-1, with TRBD1 as a possible D gene (6 bases). CDR3 length: 16 amino acids. V was cut by 3 bases and J by 1 base, with 16 bases left in between. From germline, CDR1 is SGHNT and CDR2 YYREEE (reference sequence). The CDR3 region is CASSSDQGITNTEAFF. CDR3 sequence (DNA): TGTGCCAGCAGCTCGGATCAGGGGATTACGAACACTGAAGCTTTCTTT.

This rearrangement joins TRBV28 to TRBJ2-1, with unresolved D. The CDR3 has 11 amino acids. The germline V gene has CDR1 MDHEN and CDR2 SYDVKM. V was pared by 2 bases and J by 10 bases, with 6 bases between. CDR3 protein: CASSLRVEQFF. CDR3 bases: TGTGCCAGCAGTTTACGGGTGGAGCAGTTCTTC.

The chain couples TRBV5-4 to TRBJ2-5; 10 bases align to TRBD2. The trim removed 2 bases at V and 4 bases at J, leaving 5 bases unmatched. This CDR3 is 15 amino acids long. Per germline, CDR1 SGHNT and CDR2 YYREEE (reference sequence). The CDR3 here is CASSLKGLAIETQYF. The DNA of the CDR3 is TGTGCCAGCAGCTTAAAGGGACTAGCGATAGAGACCCAGTACTTC.

This clone was seen a handful of times. V and J are TRBV5-1 and TRBJ1-2, with 8 positions matching TRBD1. V lost 0 bases and J lost 3; bases outside the gene matches: 7. This CDR3 comprises 16 residues. Germline V gene lookup returns CDR1 SGHRS and CDR2 YFSETQ. CDR3 sequence (DNA): TGCGCCAGCAGCTTGGCCGGGACAGGAGGTGACTATGGCTACACCTTC. The encoded protein is CASSLAGTGGDYGYTF.

This chain links TRBV27 with TRBJ2-6; D unclear. CDR1 and CDR2 (germline): MNHEY, SMNVEV (reference sequence). V lost 3 bases and J 0 bases, leaving 15 bases between the germline ends. This CDR3 spans 18 amino acids. CDR3: CASSFGPVGYSGANVLTF. The CDR3, as DNA: TGTGCCAGCAGTTTTGGGCCAGTGGGGTACTCTGGGGCCAACGTCCTGACTTTC. Variable domain in full (rest from reference TRBV27 and TRBJ2-6): EAQVTQNPRYLITVTGKKLTVTCSQNMNHEYMSWYRQDPGLGLRQIYYSMNVEVTDKGDVPEGYKVSRKEKRNFPLILESPSPNQTSLYFCASSFGPVGYSGANVLTFGAGSRLTVL.

The chain combines TRBV5-1 with TRBJ2-1; TRBD2 aligns across 13 bases. Germline CDR1 reads SGHRS; CDR2 reads YFSETQ. This CDR3 is built from 14 residues. The J segment lost 9 bases and the V segment lost 4 bases, leaving 4 bases of the junction unmatched. CDR3 nucleotide sequence: TGCGCCAGCAGCGAACTAGCGGGGGGGCTTGAGCAGTTCTTC. As protein: CASSELAGGLEQFF.

This clone was recorded a few times. The rearrangement links TRBV5-1 to TRBJ2-1, with D possibly matching TRBD1 (5 bases). CDR1 is SGHRS and CDR2 is YFSETQ in the germline V gene. V gave up 0 bases and J gave up 14 bases, with 9 bases separating them. This CDR3 has 11 amino acids. The CDR3 nucleotides are TGCGCCAGCAGCTTGGACAGGAACGAGTTCTTC. It translates to CASSLDRNEFF.

This clone has a handful of counts. This sequence joins TRBV28 and TRBJ1-2; 7 bases line up with TRBD1. Germline assignment: CDR1 MDHEN and CDR2 SYDVKM. The CDR3 covers 11 residues. V was clipped by 6 bases and J by 8 bases; unmatched bases: 3. The CDR3 coding sequence is TGTGCCAGCAGCACAGGGGAAGGCTACACCTTC. This sequence encodes CASSTGEGYTF.

The chain carries TRBV30 and TRBJ2-7; D gene ambiguous. This CDR3 spans 13 amino acids. V lost 1 base, J lost 1 base, and 8 bases lay in between. Germline V gene lookup returns CDR1 GTSNPN and CDR2 SVGIG (reference sequence). The CDR3 loop is CAWSDGPSYEQYF. CDR3 DNA sequence: TGTGCCTGGAGTGACGGGCCTTCCTACGAGCAGTACTTC.

The J gene is TRBJ2-7, the V gene TRBV25-1, with D unresolved. The germline V gene has CDR1 MGHDK and CDR2 SYGVNS. V was cut by 8 bases and J by 4 bases, with 0 bases left in between. CDR3 length: 8 residues. This chain's CDR3 is CASYEQYF. For the CDR3, the DNA is TGTGCCAGCTACGAGCAGTACTTC.

This clone was observed a few times. This chain uses TRBV7-2 with TRBJ1-5; D gene uncertain. V was shortened by 2 bases and J by 4 bases, with 12 bases between the two germline ends. CDR1 is SGHTA and CDR2 is FQGNSA in the germline V gene. The CDR3 has 15 amino acids. The CDR3 nucleotides are TGTGCCAGCAGCTTAAGGAGGGTTGAGAATCAGCCCCAGCATTTT. It encodes CASSLRRVENQPQHF.

The V gene is TRBV12-5, the J gene TRBJ2-1; D is perhaps TRBD1 (6 bases). The V gene lost 6 bases and the J gene lost 3 bases, with 15 bases spanning the gap. From germline, CDR1 is LGHNT and CDR2 FRNRAP. The CDR3 is made up of 15 amino acids. CDR3: CASGADGTLYNEQFF. The CDR3 DNA sequence: TGTGCTAGTGGGGCGGACGGGACACTCTACAATGAGCAGTTCTTC.

This clone has more than one count but fewer than ten. V usage is TRBV7-2 and J usage is TRBJ2-2; D ambiguous. Germline V CDR1 and CDR2: SGHTA, FQGNSA. CDR3 length equals 14 residues. V was shortened by 5 bases and J by 3 bases, with 10 bases between the two germline ends. The CDR3 bases are TGTGCCAGCAGCCCCAACTGGGACACCGGGGAGCTGTTTTTT. Translation gives CASSPNWDTGELFF.

The chain uses TRBV18 and TRBJ1-1; tentative D call: TRBD1 (6 bases). V dropped 5 bases and J dropped 6 bases, with 13 bases sitting between them. Per the germline V gene, CDR1 is KGHSH and CDR2 is LQKENI. This CDR3 is 13 amino acids long. CDR3 loop: CASSSTGLAEAFF. DNA of the CDR3: TGTGCCAGCTCATCCACAGGGTTAGCTGAAGCTTTCTTT.

In its sample, this clone was seen a few times. The V gene is TRBV5-4, the J gene TRBJ2-7; tentatively, D is TRBD1 or TRBD2 (5 bases each). The germline V gene has CDR1 SGHNT and CDR2 YYREEE (reference sequence). V lost 4 bases and J lost 3, with 14 bases in between. This CDR3 region has 14 residues. CDR3 residues: CASSRRDGDYEQYF. For the CDR3, the DNA is TGTGCCAGCAGCAGACGGGACGGGGACTACGAGCAGTACTTC.

The chain is built from TRBV7-2 and TRBJ2-7; maybe TRBD2 (6 bases). Germline CDR1 and CDR2: SGHTA and FQGNSA. This CDR3 contains 15 residues. V gave up 3 bases and J gave up 0 bases, with 12 bases separating them. As DNA, the CDR3 is TGTGCCAGCAGCTTCTCGGCGGGAAGCTCCTACGAGCAGTACTTC. It is translated as CASSFSAGSSYEQYF.

The chain couples TRBV27 to TRBJ1-5; the D gene is possibly TRBD1 (6 bases). This CDR3 contains 13 residues. Germline-derived CDR1 and CDR2 are MNHEY and SMNVEV (reference sequence). Trimming removed 4 bases from V and 2 bases from J, with 6 bases in between. The CDR3 region is CASSYRGNQPQHF. In DNA form, the CDR3 reads TGTGCCAGCAGTTACAGGGGCAATCAGCCCCAGCATTTT.

Points on this clone: Different DNA sequences within this sample yield the same CDR3. The chain couples TRBV5-1 to TRBJ2-5, with 10 bases aligning to TRBD1. Trimming at V came to 3 bases and at J to 5 bases, leaving 4 bases not matched to a gene. Germline V gene data show CDR1 as SGHRS and CDR2 as YFSETQ. This CDR3 is 14 amino acids long. CDR3 nucleotide sequence: TGCGCCAGCAGCTCGGGACAGGGGCAGGAGACCCAGTACTTC. It yields the protein CASSSGQGQETQYF. Using reference TRBV5-1 and TRBJ2-5 for the parts outside the CDR3, the full variable domain is KAGVTQTPRYLIKTRGQQVTLSCSPISGHRSVSWYQQTPGQGLQFLFEYFSETQRNKGNFPGRFSGRQFSNSRSEMNVSTLELGDSALYLCASSSGQGQETQYFGPGTRLLVL.

The chain carries TRBV5-4 and TRBJ2-7; D perhaps matches TRBD2 (5 bases). The CDR3 covers 13 residues. Trimming pared 3 bases from V and 0 bases from J, leaving 7 bases between. Germline V gene lookup returns CDR1 SGHNT and CDR2 YYREEE (reference sequence). CDR3 DNA sequence: TGTGCCAGCAGCTCGGGGTCCTCCTACGAGCAGTACTTC. Residues: CASSSGSSYEQYF.

The chain combines TRBV19 with TRBJ1-2; perhaps TRBD1 as D (5 bases). The V end lost 4 bases, the J end lost 1 base, and 10 bases lay between the germline ends. This CDR3 contains 14 residues. Looked up from germline, CDR1 is LNHDA and CDR2 is SQIVND (reference sequence). CDR3 coding DNA: TGTGCCAGTAGTAGCGGGACGGATAACTATGGCTACACCTTC. Translating gives CASSSGTDNYGYTF.

This rearrangement joins TRBV5-1 to TRBJ2-1, with D tentatively TRBD2 (5 bases). Between the trimmed V and J ends, which lost 0 bases and 3 bases, there was a span of 13 bases. From germline, CDR1 is SGHRS and CDR2 YFSETQ. The CDR3 runs to 16 residues. In DNA form, the CDR3 reads TGCGCCAGCAGCTTGGCGCTAGCCAGCGACTACAATGAGCAGTTCTTC. It translates to CASSLALASDYNEQFF.

The chain combines TRBV29-1 with TRBJ2-1; D is unresolved. This CDR3 is built from 11 residues. Germline CDR1 reads SQVTM; CDR2 reads ANQGSEA. The V end was cut by 4 bases, the J end by 3 bases, with 4 bases between. The CDR3 protein is CSVVRYNEQFF. DNA of the CDR3: TGCAGCGTTGTTCGCTACAATGAGCAGTTCTTC.

This chain joins TRBV7-2 and TRBJ2-3; 7 bases are a match to TRBD2. This CDR3 contains 17 residues. Germline V CDR1 and CDR2: SGHTA, FQGNSA. V shed 5 bases and J 3 bases; nucleotides not matched to a gene: 14. CDR3 protein: CASSKGPLAGVTDTQYF. As DNA, the CDR3 is TGTGCCAGCAGCAAGGGCCCCCTCGCGGGAGTTACAGATACGCAGTATTTT. Using reference TRBV7-2 and TRBJ2-3 for the parts outside the CDR3, the full variable domain is GAGVSQSPSNKVTEKGKDVELRCDPISGHTALYWYRQSLGQGLEFLIYFQGNSAPDKSGLPSDRFSAERTGGSVSTLTIQRTQQEDSAVYLCASSKGPLAGVTDTQYFGPGTRLTVL.

This clone was observed a few times. The chain couples TRBV7-9 to TRBJ2-2; tentative D call: TRBD2 (6 bases). The germline CDR1 and CDR2 sequences are SEHNR and FQNEAQ (reference sequence). The CDR3 is 15 residues long. Trimming left V 3 bases short and J 2 bases short, with 10 bases between. This CDR3 is CASSLGGFNTGELFF. The DNA for the CDR3 is TGTGCCAGCAGCTTGGGGGGATTCAACACCGGGGAGCTGTTTTTT.

The V and J genes are TRBV19 and TRBJ2-5; TRBD2 is a possible D gene (6 bases). V lost 4 bases and J lost 2, with 8 bases in between. Germline V gives CDR1 LNHDA, CDR2 SQIVND (reference sequence). The CDR3 loop spans 13 amino acids. CDR3 coding DNA: TGTGCCAGTAGTACGACTAGGCAAGAGACCCAGTACTTC. Encoded protein: CASSTTRQETQYF.

The genes are TRBV4-3 and TRBJ2-7, with TRBD2 as a possible D gene (6 bases). Germline CDR1 reads LGHNA; CDR2 reads YSLEER. Trimming shortened V by 2 bases and J by 3 bases, and 14 bases separated the two germline ends. CDR3 size: 15 residues. DNA of the CDR3: TGCGCCAGCAGCCAAATAGCGGACGCGCGCTACGAGCAGTACTTC. This translates into CASSQIADARYEQYF.

The chain employs TRBV4-1 and TRBJ2-7, with D possibly being TRBD1 (6 bases). The ends were cut back, 7 bases at V and 0 bases at J, with 10 bases in the middle. Germline lookup yields CDR1 MGHRA and CDR2 YSYEKL. The CDR3 is 13 amino acids. The CDR3 sequence is CASKETGSYEQYF. CDR3 nucleotide sequence: TGCGCCAGCAAGGAGACAGGCTCCTACGAGCAGTACTTC.

The V gene is TRBV5-1, the J gene TRBJ1-1, with D uncertain. Germline V gene data show CDR1 as SGHRS and CDR2 as YFSETQ. The CDR3 spans 14 residues. Trimming pared 2 bases from V and 3 bases from J, leaving 11 bases between. The CDR3 is CASSLVAGDTEAFF. DNA of the CDR3: TGCGCCAGCAGCTTAGTTGCGGGAGACACTGAAGCTTTCTTT. The whole variable domain, filled in from reference TRBV5-1 and TRBJ1-1, reads KAGVTQTPRYLIKTRGQQVTLSCSPISGHRSVSWYQQTPGQGLQFLFEYFSETQRNKGNFPGRFSGRQFSNSRSEMNVSTLELGDSALYLCASSLVAGDTEAFFGQGTRLTVV.

V usage is TRBV6-1 and J usage is TRBJ2-1, with D perhaps given as TRBD1 or TRBD2 (5 bases each). This CDR3 is 11 amino acids long. Trimming left V 1 base short and J 10 bases short, with 5 bases between. CDR1 is MNHNS, CDR2 SASEGT, per germline. The CDR3 DNA reads TGTGCCAGCAGTGAAGGGGGGGAGCAGTTCTTC. Its translation is CASSEGGEQFF.

This chain connects TRBV4-2 to TRBJ1-1; D is perhaps TRBD1 (5 bases). Germline V lookup: CDR1 LGHNA, CDR2 YNFKEQ. The CDR3 has 14 amino acids. The germline V and J ends were trimmed by 1 base and 6 bases, with 12 bases remaining between them. The CDR3 coding sequence is TGTGCCAGCAGCCAAGGACAGAGGGGTCCTGAAGCTTTCTTT. It translates to CASSQGQRGPEAFF.

J is TRBJ2-1 and V is TRBV7-2, with 8 bases lining up with TRBD2. The V segment lost 4 bases and the J segment 7 bases; nucleotides outside the gene matches: 18. Germline V gene sequence: CDR1 SGHTA, CDR2 FQGNSA. The CDR3 consists of 18 residues. The CDR3 DNA reads as TGTGCCAGCAGCTCCTTAGCGGGACGCGGGAGGTATGATAATGAGCAGTTCTTC. Its translation: CASSSLAGRGRYDNEQFF.

The chain combines TRBV7-2 with TRBJ1-6, with 11 bases lining up with TRBD1. The CDR3 extends over 16 amino acids. The V and J ends lost 2 bases and 8 bases, in that order; junction bases with no gene match: 5. Germline values: CDR1 SGHTA, CDR2 FQGNSA. CDR3 sequence (DNA): TGTGCCAGCAGCTTAAATTCGGGACAGGGGGATTCACCCCTCCACTTT. Its translation is CASSLNSGQGDSPLHF.